This T cell receptor beta chain emerged from a study of cytomegalovirus exposure and HLA in healthy donors. The V end lost 0 bases, the J end lost 4 bases, and 7 bases lay between the germline ends. Germline CDR1 is LGHNA and CDR2 is YSLEER. This CDR3 has 13 residues. A multiplex PCR was run with 60 Vbeta primers and 13 Jbeta primers. TCRdb's table, derived via immunoSEQ multiplex PCR, lists solely in-frame clones and lacks some. The specimen's table records tens of thousands of clones. The origin of this receptor is a man in his forties or fifties in good health and CMV-seropositive. The V and J genes are TRBV4-3 and TRBJ2-7; no clear D. Sequencing was performed on PBMCs. CDR3 region: CASSQDPTYEQYF. CDR3 DNA: TGCGCCAGCAGCCAAGACCCCACATACGAGCAGTACTTC.